A selection of T cell receptor beta chains follows, all from one sample in a study of HIV-infected patients and healthy controls. TCRdb redid the calling of the 5' RACE reads with MiXCR, one entry per CDR3 protein. In the table there are 17,000 or so distinct CDR3 sequences, about 5% of which are singletons. The specimen sequenced was blood. These receptors were taken from an adult in good health. CDR3s include the opening cysteine and the closing phenylalanine or tryptophan. D genes are given only for firm matches. Not every row has a clone size; where given, it reads once, few, many or a size class.

CDR3 protein,CDR3 DNA,D gene,clone size,J gene,V gene
CASSDSPAGTGTDTQYF,TGTGCCAGCAGTGACTCCCCAGCCGGGACAGGGACAGATACGCAGTATTTT,TRBD1,medium-sized,TRBJ2-3,TRBV6-4
CASSQDSSNYGYTF,TGTGCCAGCAGCCAGGACAGTTCTAACTATGGCTACACCTTC,.,.,TRBJ1-2,TRBV7-6
CASSETENTEAFF,TGTGCCAGCAGCGAAACAGAGAACACTGAAGCTTTCTTT,.,many,TRBJ1-1,TRBV9
CASSQDWGRSQGNEQFF,TGTGCCAGCAGCCAAGATTGGGGGCGATCCCAGGGGAATGAGCAGTTCTTC,.,many,TRBJ2-1,TRBV3-1
CASSFDRGSPLHF,TGTGCCAGCAGCTTTGACAGGGGGTCACCCCTCCACTTT,TRBD1,many,TRBJ1-6,TRBV7-3
CASSRFGQENYGYTF,TGTGCCAGTAGTCGCTTCGGACAGGAAAACTATGGCTACACCTTC,TRBD1,many,TRBJ1-2,TRBV19
CSAREGGRNTEAFF,TGCAGTGCTAGGGAGGGGGGGCGGAACACTGAAGCTTTCTTT,.,many,TRBJ1-1,TRBV20-1
CASSLLAGGRTPGTDTQYF,TGTGCCAGCAGCTTACTAGCGGGGGGCCGAACACCAGGCACAGATACGCAGTATTTT,TRBD2,many,TRBJ2-3,TRBV7-7
CAWSVGTGGGEQFF,TGTGCCTGGAGTGTAGGGACAGGGGGCGGTGAGCAGTTCTTC,TRBD1,.,TRBJ2-1,TRBV30
CASSIELRLYNEQFF,TGTGCCAGTAGTATAGAATTACGGCTGTACAATGAGCAGTTCTTC,.,many,TRBJ2-1,TRBV19
CASSAGLRNIQYF,TGTGCCAGTAGTGCGGGACTTCGGAACATTCAGTACTTC,.,medium-sized,TRBJ2-4,TRBV19
CASRDTGTVQYF,TGTGCCAGCAGGGATACCGGGACGGTGCAGTATTTT,.,medium-sized,TRBJ2-3,TRBV2
CASSLLGTAPVGTEAFF,TGTGCCAGCAGCTTGTTGGGGACAGCCCCTGTGGGCACTGAAGCTTTCTTT,TRBD1,many,TRBJ1-1,TRBV5-5
CASRMGPGQAEAFF,TGTGCCAGCAGGATGGGGCCGGGGCAGGCTGAAGCTTTCTTT,.,many,TRBJ1-1,TRBV2
CASSLTATNEKLFF,TGTGCCAGCAGTTTGACAGCAACTAATGAAAAACTGTTTTTT,.,many,TRBJ1-4,TRBV28
CSARDGGLGDLETQYF,TGCAGTGCTAGAGATGGTGGACTAGGGGACCTAGAGACCCAGTACTTC,TRBD2,many,TRBJ2-5,TRBV20-1
CASSEGLWGSSYNEQFF,TGTGCCAGCAGTGAGGGTCTCTGGGGAAGCTCCTACAATGAGCAGTTCTTC,.,medium-sized,TRBJ2-1,TRBV2
CSSWGSVTGMADTQYF,TGCAGCTCCTGGGGGAGCGTGACTGGAATGGCAGATACGCAGTATTTT,.,many,TRBJ2-3,TRBV29-1
CSVEQGGYRGFVGEQYF,TGCAGTGTCGAGCAGGGGGGATACAGGGGTTTCGTCGGCGAGCAGTACTTC,.,.,TRBJ2-7,TRBV20-1
CASSRPESDTQYF,TGTGCCAGCAGTCGACCAGAGTCAGATACGCAGTATTTT,.,many,TRBJ2-3,TRBV11-1
CASSRRSANEKLFF,TGTGCCAGCAGCAGGAGGTCGGCTAATGAAAAACTGTTTTTT,.,many,TRBJ1-4,TRBV9
CASSEAPGVIYEQYF,TGTGCCAGCAGCGAAGCGCCGGGGGTGATTTACGAGCAGTACTTC,.,many,TRBJ2-7,TRBV6-6
CASSERWKGGPNTEAFF,TGTGCCAGCAGTGAACGTTGGAAGGGGGGCCCGAACACTGAAGCTTTCTTT,.,medium-sized,TRBJ1-1,TRBV25-1
CASSLEGADYEQYF,TGTGCCAGCAGTTTAGAGGGGGCCGACTACGAGCAGTACTTC,TRBD1,medium-sized,TRBJ2-7,TRBV28
CASRIAGVTDTQYF,TGTGCCAGCAGGATAGCGGGGGTAACAGATACGCAGTATTTT,TRBD2,medium-sized,TRBJ2-3,TRBV12-3/TRBV12-4
CASRGPGVRYDQPQHF,TGTGCCAGCAGGGGACCAGGGGTACGGTACGATCAGCCCCAGCATTTT,.,.,TRBJ1-5,TRBV2
CASRAIRGTDTQYF,TGTGCCAGCAGAGCTATTCGCGGCACAGATACGCAGTATTTT,.,few,TRBJ2-3,TRBV27
CASSLWDRASSYEQYF,TGTGCCAGCAGCCTCTGGGACAGGGCCAGCTCCTACGAGCAGTACTTC,TRBD1,many,TRBJ2-7,TRBV3-1
CAISEGGSNTEAFF,TGTGCCATCAGTGAGGGGGGCTCGAACACTGAAGCTTTCTTT,.,many,TRBJ1-1,TRBV10-3
CASSPLGTGKQETQYF,TGTGCCAGCAGCCCCTTAGGTACAGGGAAACAAGAGACCCAGTACTTC,.,many,TRBJ2-5,TRBV7-2
CASSLTSGVGGEQFF,TGTGCCAGCAGTTTAACTAGCGGGGTAGGTGGTGAGCAGTTCTTC,TRBD2,many,TRBJ2-1,TRBV12-3/TRBV12-4
CASSIRQGGFGSTEAFF,TGTGCCAGCAGTATCCGACAGGGCGGATTCGGTTCGACTGAAGCTTTCTTT,TRBD1,many,TRBJ1-1,TRBV27
CASSLEGRGRHEQYF,TGTGCCAGCAGCTTAGAGGGCAGGGGAAGGCACGAGCAGTACTTC,.,medium-sized,TRBJ2-7,TRBV7-2
CSARSPGRGGNEQFF,TGCAGTGCTAGATCCCCTGGTCGCGGAGGTAATGAGCAGTTCTTC,.,many,TRBJ2-1,TRBV20-1
CSVRETGVLRSGANVLTF,TGCAGCGTGCGGGAGACAGGGGTTTTGAGGTCTGGGGCCAACGTCCTGACTTTC,.,many,TRBJ2-6,TRBV29-1
CASSSTGFLANVLTF,TGTGCCAGCAGCTCCACAGGGTTCCTGGCCAACGTCCTGACTTTC,.,many,TRBJ2-6,TRBV2
CASSLNQGLGTEAFF,TGTGCCAGCAGTTTAAATCAGGGATTGGGGACTGAAGCTTTCTTT,.,many,TRBJ1-1,TRBV27
CASSLTGMNTEAFF,TGTGCCAGCAGCTTAACAGGGATGAACACTGAAGCTTTCTTT,.,medium-sized,TRBJ1-1,TRBV13
CSSETGTDGYTF,TGCAGCTCAGAGACAGGTACCGATGGCTACACCTTC,.,few,TRBJ1-2,TRBV29-1